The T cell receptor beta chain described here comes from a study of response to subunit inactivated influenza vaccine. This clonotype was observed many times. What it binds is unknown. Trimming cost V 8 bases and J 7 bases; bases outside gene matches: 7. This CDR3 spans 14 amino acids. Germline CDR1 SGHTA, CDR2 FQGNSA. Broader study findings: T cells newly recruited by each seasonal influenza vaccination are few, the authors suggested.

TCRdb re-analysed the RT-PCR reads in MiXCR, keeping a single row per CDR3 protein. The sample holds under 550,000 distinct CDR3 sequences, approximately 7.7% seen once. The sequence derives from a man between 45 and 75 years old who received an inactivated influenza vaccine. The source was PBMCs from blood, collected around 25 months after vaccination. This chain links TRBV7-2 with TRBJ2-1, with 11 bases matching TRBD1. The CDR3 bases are TGTGCCAGCTGCCGGGACAGGGGGAGGAATGAGCAGTTCTTC. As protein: CASCRDRGRNEQFF.